A single TCR beta chain is shown here with its context. Its antigen specificity is not known. Nothing much larger sits one base from this clone, and base qualities are not available. CDR1 and CDR2 are drawn from the germline V gene: MDHEN, SYDVKM. Trimming removed 4 bases from V and 2 bases from J, leaving 9 bases between the germline ends. The CDR3 holds 13 amino acids from the cysteine to the phenylalanine. Of the read, only the CDR3 DNA is kept; its 39 bases are in frame from base 1. Using the deep immunoSEQ assay, TCR CDR3 regions were amplified from genomic DNA by multiplex PCR. Extracted genomic DNA from each cell subset was distributed evenly across all wells of several immunoSEQ 96-well plates, and each plate was treated as a replicate. For unsorted PBMC, each replicate PCR was loaded with roughly 270 ng genomic DNA, equivalent to roughly 31,000 T cell genomes. Ten immunoSEQ deep assay plates were used to sequence unsorted PBMC genomic DNA. Purified libraries were measured with a Qubit 3.0 fluorometer, size-checked on a Bioanalyzer 2100, and measured again with the KAPA Library Quantification kit. Every immunoSEQ 96-well plate was sequenced on a dedicated single-read 150-cycle Illumina NextSeq 550 flow cell. In the source study's methods: Because only junctional sequences without quality scores were contained in the immunoSEQ output, filtering matching that applied to full-length reads could not be performed. To assign V/J genes and CDR3, sequences were annotated against IMGT germline references using PyIR, a Python wrapper for IgBLAST v1.9. Reads with weak V/J assignments (E-value above 1e-6), missing CDR3, stop codons, out-of-frame junctions, or ambiguous translated residues were removed. V3J clonotypes were defined as sequences sharing an identical inferred V gene, J gene, and CDR3 amino acid sequence. The percentage overlap between two repertoires was calculated by dividing the number of shared unique clonotypes by the size of the smaller repertoire. Richness of each repertoire was evaluated using RTK rarefaction, the Chao1 estimator, and Recon v2.1 estimates of unobserved clonotypes. Held by TCRdb, this immuneACCESS table contains in-frame sequences only and omits some clones. Under half of the omission traces to an unresolved V gene where checked; the cause of the rest is unknown. V, J and clone size were drawn from that table, and D and trimming were deduced from the DNA. The sample has about 490,000 clones on record, approximately 82% of them singletons. The ten largest make up more than 10% of the sample.

The donors were healthy, HIV-negative adults who had no recently reported acute infections or vaccinations. All donors were Caucasian adults living in Nashville, Tennessee, USA. For unsorted samples, some 100 million PBMCs were counted and genomic DNA was extracted with the QIAamp DNA Blood Mini kit. After blood collection by leukapheresis, PBMCs were isolated using Ficoll-Histopaque density gradient centrifugation and then cryopreserved in the vapor phase of liquid nitrogen. The record originates from a study of shared clonotypes between healthy human individuals (dated by TCRdb to about 2020). For context, the study as a whole: The cohort comprised a couple of women and a few men aged 18 to 49 years. The study deeply sequenced blood TCR repertoires of about 5 healthy adults to estimate repertoire size and the extent of clonotype sharing between individuals. To increase sequencing depth and limit assay-specific biases, different laboratories used diverse techniques to prepare libraries and sequence TCR repertoires. Between about 0.8 and 9 billion PBMCs per donor were obtained by leukapheresis.

The full study reports these points: Because the study included only a small number of donors, the genetic and exposure-history diversity represented was limited. Sampling was restricted to blood, and TCR repertoires in tissue are likely to differ from TCR repertoires in blood. Pairwise subsampling indicated that sequencing depth was expected to affect the degree of clonotype sharing among donors.

Source material: PBMCs. The receptor's source is a woman between 35 and 50 years old in good health. Some clones in this sample may be carry-over from other donors' samples. This sequence uses TRBV28 and TRBJ2-7; the D segment cannot be called with confidence. The nucleotide sequence reads as follows: TGTGCCAGCAGTTCCCGGACCACCTACGAGCAGTACTTC. Translation gives CASSSRTTYEQYF.